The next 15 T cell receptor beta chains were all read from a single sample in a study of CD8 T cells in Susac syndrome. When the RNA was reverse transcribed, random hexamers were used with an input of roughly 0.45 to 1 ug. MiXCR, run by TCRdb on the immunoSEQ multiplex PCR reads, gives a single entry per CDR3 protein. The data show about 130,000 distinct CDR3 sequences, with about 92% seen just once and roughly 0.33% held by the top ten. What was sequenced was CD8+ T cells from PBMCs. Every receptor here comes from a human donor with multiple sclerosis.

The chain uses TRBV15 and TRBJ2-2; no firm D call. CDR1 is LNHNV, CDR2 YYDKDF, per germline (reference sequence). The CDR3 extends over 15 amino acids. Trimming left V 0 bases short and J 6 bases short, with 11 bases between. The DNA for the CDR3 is TGTGCCACCAGCAGAGATATGCGGATTTCCGGGGAGCTGTTTTTT. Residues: CATSRDMRISGELFF.

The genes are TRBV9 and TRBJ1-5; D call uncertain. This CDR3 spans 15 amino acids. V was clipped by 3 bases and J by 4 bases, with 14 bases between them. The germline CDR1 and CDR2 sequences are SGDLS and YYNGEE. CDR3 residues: CASSAGSKENQPQHF. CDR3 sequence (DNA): TGTGCCAGCAGCGCCGGGTCAAAGGAAAATCAGCCCCAGCATTTT. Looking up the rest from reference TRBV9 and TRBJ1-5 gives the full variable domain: DSGVTQTPKHLITATGQRVTLRCSPRSGDLSVYWYQQSLDQGLQFLIQYYNGEERAKGNILERFSAQQFPDLHSELNLSSLELGDSALYFCASSAGSKENQPQHFGDGTRLSIL.

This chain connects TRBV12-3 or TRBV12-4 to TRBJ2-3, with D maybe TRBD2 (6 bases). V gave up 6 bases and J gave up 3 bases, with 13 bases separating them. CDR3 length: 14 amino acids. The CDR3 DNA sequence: TGTGCCAGCAGCCCTAACCGGGGGACAGATACGCAGTATTTT. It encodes CASSPNRGTDTQYF.

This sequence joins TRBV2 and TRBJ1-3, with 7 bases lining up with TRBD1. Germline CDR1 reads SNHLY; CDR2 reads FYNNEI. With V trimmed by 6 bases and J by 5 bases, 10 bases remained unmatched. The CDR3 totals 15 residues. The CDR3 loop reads CASRETQGSRNTIYF. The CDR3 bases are TGTGCCAGCAGGGAAACACAGGGGTCCAGAAACACCATATATTTT.

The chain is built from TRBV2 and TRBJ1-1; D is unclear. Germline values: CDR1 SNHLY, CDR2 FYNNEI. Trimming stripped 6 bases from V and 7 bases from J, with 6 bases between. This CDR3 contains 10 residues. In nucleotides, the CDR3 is TGTGCCAGCAGGGGGATTGAAGCTTTCTTT. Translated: CASRGIEAFF. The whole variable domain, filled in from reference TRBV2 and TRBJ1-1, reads EPEVTQTPSHQVTQMGQEVILRCVPISNHLYFYWYRQILGQKVEFLVSFYNNEISEKSEIFDDQFSVERPDGSNFTLKIRSTKLEDSAMYFCASRGIEAFFGQGTRLTVV.

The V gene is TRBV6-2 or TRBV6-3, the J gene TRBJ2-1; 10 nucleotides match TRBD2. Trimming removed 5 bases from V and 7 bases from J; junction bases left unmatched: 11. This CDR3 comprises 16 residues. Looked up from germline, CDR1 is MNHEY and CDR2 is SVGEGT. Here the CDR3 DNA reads TGTGCCAGCAGTCACCATCTAGCGGGAGCAAGAAATGAGCAGTTCTTC. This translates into CASSHHLAGARNEQFF.

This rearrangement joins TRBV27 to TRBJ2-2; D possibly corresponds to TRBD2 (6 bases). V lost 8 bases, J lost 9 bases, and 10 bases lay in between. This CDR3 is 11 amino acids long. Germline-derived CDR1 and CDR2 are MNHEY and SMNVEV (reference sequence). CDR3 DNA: TGTGCCAGCGGGGGAGGCTGGGAGCTGTTTTTT. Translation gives CASGGGWELFF.

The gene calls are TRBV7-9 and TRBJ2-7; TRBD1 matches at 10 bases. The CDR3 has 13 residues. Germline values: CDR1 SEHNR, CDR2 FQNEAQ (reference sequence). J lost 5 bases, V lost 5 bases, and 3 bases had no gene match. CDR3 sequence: CASSRTGGNEQYF. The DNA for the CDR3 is TGTGCCAGCAGCAGGACAGGGGGGAACGAGCAGTACTTC.

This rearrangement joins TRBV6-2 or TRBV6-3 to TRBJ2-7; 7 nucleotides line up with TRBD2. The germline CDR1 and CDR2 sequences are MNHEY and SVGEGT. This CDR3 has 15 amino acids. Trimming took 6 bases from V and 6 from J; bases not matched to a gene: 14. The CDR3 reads CASSTLATLPGEQYV. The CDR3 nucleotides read TGTGCCAGCAGCACACTAGCGACCCTCCCCGGCGAGCAGTACGTC.

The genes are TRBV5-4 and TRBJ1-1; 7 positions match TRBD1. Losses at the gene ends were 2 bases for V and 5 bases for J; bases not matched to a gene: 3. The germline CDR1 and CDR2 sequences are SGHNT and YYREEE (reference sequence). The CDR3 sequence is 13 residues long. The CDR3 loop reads CASSFTGETEAFF. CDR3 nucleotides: TGTGCCAGCAGCTTCACAGGGGAGACTGAAGCTTTCTTT.

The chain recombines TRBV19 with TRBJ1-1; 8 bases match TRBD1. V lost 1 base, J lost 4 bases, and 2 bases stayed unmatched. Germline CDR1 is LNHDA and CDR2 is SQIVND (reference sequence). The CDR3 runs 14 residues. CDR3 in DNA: TGTGCCAGTAGTATAGCCAGGGGGCGCACTGAAGCTTTCTTT. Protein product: CASSIARGRTEAFF. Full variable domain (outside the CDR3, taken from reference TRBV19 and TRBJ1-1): DGGITQSPKYLFRKEGQNVTLSCEQNLNHDAMYWYRQDPGQGLRLIYYSQIVNDFQKGDIAEGYSVSREKKESFPLTVTSAQKNPTAFYLCASSIARGRTEAFFGQGTRLTVV.

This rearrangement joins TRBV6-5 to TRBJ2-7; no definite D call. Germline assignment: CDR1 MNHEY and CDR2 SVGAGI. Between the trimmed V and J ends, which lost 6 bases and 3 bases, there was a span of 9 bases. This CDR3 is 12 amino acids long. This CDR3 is CASSQDGYEQYV. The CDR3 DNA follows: TGTGCCAGCAGCCAAGACGGCTACGAGCAGTACGTC.

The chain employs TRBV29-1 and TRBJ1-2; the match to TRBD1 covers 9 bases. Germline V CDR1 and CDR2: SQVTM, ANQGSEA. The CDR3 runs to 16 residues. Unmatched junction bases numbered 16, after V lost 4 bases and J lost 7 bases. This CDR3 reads CSVADPPLHRGPGYTF. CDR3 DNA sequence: TGCAGCGTTGCCGACCCCCCGCTCCACAGGGGGCCTGGCTACACCTTC.

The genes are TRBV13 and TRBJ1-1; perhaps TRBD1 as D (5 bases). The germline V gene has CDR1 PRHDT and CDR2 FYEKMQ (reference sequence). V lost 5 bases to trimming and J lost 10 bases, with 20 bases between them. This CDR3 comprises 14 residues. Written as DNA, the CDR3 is TGTGCCAGCAGCCGGGACTACGCGGAGGGAGGAGCTTTCTTT. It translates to CASSRDYAEGGAFF.

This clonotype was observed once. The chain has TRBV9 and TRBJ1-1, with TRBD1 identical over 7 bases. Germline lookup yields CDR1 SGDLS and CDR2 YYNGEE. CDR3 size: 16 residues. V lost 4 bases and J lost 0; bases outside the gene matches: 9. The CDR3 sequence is CASSPRDSSMNTEAFF. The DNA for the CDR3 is TGTGCCAGCAGCCCCCGGGACAGCAGCATGAACACTGAAGCTTTCTTT. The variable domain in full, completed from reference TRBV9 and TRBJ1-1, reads DSGVTQTPKHLITATGQRVTLRCSPRSGDLSVYWYQQSLDQGLQFLIQYYNGEERAKGNILERFSAQQFPDLHSELNLSSLELGDSALYFCASSPRDSSMNTEAFFGQGTRLTVV.